This T cell receptor (beta chain) was found in a study of T-cell memory formation after mild COVID-19. In the study overall: Each donor largely had its own TCR clusters.

Study-level findings and limits: The finding that pre-infection memory included some responding clones suggested that cross-reactive memory joined. Contracting clones localized mainly to CM and EM when CD4+ and mainly to EMRA when CD8+. Whereas later expanders leaned CD4+, clones contracting day 15 to 85 showed a balanced CD4/CD8 makeup.

TCRdb re-analysed the 5' RACE reads in MiXCR, keeping a single row per CDR3 protein. The table lists fewer than 550,000 distinct CDR3 sequences, 15% to 25% of them singletons. Per the germline V gene, CDR1 is MNHEY and CDR2 is SVGEGT. The CDR3 extends over 18 amino acids. The ends lost 2 bases at V and 4 bases at J; junction bases unmatched: 9. A word on this clonotype: What it binds is not known.

This sequence was found in an adult woman who had mild COVID-19 (a few samples of this study predate the infection). Cell type and time point are not known. The gene calls are TRBV6-2 or TRBV6-3 and TRBJ2-3, with 13 bases that match TRBD2. Material: PBMCs or a T cell subset sorted from them (not recorded which). The CDR3 DNA is TGTGCCAGCAGTTACCCCCGCCGGACTAGCGGGAGCCCAGATACGCAGTATTTT. Translation: CASSYPRRTSGSPDTQYF.